This T cell receptor beta chain was identified in a study of blood T cells in healthy people across ages. The study's findings and limits: Without sorted subsets, naive and antigen-experienced compartments could not be conclusively compared. Age showed a roughly linear inverse relationship with TCR beta diversity per million T cells.

To note about this clonotype: What it binds is unknown.

Those donating, healthy Caucasian individuals from Russia, were aged 6 to 90. Sample-barcoded 5' priming and a J-beta primer mix drove a second PCR of roughly 6 to 12 cycles. TCRdb fed the 5' RACE reads into MiXCR, producing one record per CDR3 protein. The repertoire consists of roughly 1.9 million distinct CDR3 sequences, with about two fifths occurring once and the leading ten covering about 23%. Sample: blood. The receptor was isolated from a human donor in good health.

In DNA form, the CDR3 reads TGCGCCAGCAGCCAAGAAGGGGCAGGGGCTAACTATGGCTACACCTTC. This codes for CASSQEGAGANYGYTF. This chain links TRBV4-3 with TRBJ1-2; a possible D gene is TRBD1 (6 bases). Germline CDR1 reads LGHNA; CDR2 reads YSLEER. This CDR3 has 16 amino acids. V dropped 0 bases and J dropped 0 bases, with 11 bases sitting between them.